This entry concerns a single T cell receptor (beta chain). Its antigen is not identified. One junction end disagrees with the germline gene, perhaps due to a read error. Germline V gives CDR1 SGHRS, CDR2 YFSETQ. The CDR3 spans 15 residues. Using a J-beta primer mix together with a sample-barcoded 5' primer, a second PCR was run for about 6 to 11 cycles. TCRdb ran MiXCR on the 5' RACE reads and lists one entry per CDR3 protein. This table has some 890,000 distinct CDR3 sequences, 25% to 30% appearing once. In terms of origin and age, donors were healthy Caucasian individuals from Russia aged about 6 to 90. This sample was taken from a study of blood T cells in healthy people across ages. General study points: Diversity was higher, and naive CD4+ cells more numerous, in long-lived donors than in aged donors.

A further study also used this sample, focusing on T cells of mothers and their children. That work contributes: It was through the M1S primer of the second PCR that sample barcodes and 2-4 random nucleotides were added.

The receptor comes from a woman in her forties in good health. Sequenced input: blood. V usage is TRBV5-1 and J usage is TRBJ2-3; D is perhaps TRBD2 (6 bases). This CDR3 is CASSLVAGTTGTQYF. The CDR3, as DNA: TGCGCCAGCAGCTTGGTGGCGGGGACCACAGGTACGCAGTATTTT.